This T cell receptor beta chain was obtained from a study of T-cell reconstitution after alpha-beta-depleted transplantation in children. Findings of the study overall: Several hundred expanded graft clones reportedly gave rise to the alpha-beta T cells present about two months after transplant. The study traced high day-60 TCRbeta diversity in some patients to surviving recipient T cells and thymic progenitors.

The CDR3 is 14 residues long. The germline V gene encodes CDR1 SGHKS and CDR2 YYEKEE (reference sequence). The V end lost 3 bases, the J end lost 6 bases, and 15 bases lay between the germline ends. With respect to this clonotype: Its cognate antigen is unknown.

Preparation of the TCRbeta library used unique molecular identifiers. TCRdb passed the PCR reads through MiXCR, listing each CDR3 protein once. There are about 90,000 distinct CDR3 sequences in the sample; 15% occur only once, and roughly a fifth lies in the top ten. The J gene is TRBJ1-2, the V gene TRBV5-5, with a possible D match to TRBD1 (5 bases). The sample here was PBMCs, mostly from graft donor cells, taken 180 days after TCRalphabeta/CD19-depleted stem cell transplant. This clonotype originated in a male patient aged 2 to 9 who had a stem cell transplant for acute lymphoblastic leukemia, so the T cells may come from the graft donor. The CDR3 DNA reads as TGTGCCAGCAGCTCATTTCGGGGGATCGATGGCTACACCTTC. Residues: CASSSFRGIDGYTF.